Sequencing of this T cell receptor beta chain was carried out in a study of technical replicates of blood from several donors. Looked up from germline, CDR1 is SGHKS and CDR2 is YYEKEE (reference sequence). With V trimmed by 4 bases and J by 3 bases, 8 bases remained unmatched. The CDR3 consists of 16 residues. Some clones are missing from TCRdb's copy, which holds only in-frame ones; the method was immunoSEQ multiplex PCR. The data contain approximately 81,000 clones, approximately 96% of them seen just once; the ten biggest clones take up 0.37%. This TCR derives from a human donor in good health. V gene TRBV5-5 combines with J gene TRBJ2-2; 8 bases align to TRBD1. Sequencing input: T cells isolated from PBMCs. The CDR3 here is CASSPSRTGHTGELFF. Here the CDR3 DNA reads TGTGCCAGCAGCCCATCCCGGACAGGGCACACCGGGGAGCTGTTTTTT.